This T cell receptor (beta chain) is from a study of identical twins. The study's findings and limits: Out-of-frame TCR alpha sharing observed in monozygotic twins exceeded model estimates. The study reached conclusions through statistical analysis that was cross-sectional, not following the same donors.

Germline V gene data show CDR1 as LGHNA and CDR2 as YSLEER. CDR3 length: 15 residues. V was cut by 2 bases and J by 1 base, with 12 bases left in between. Turning to this clonotype: The antigen remains unidentified.

TCRdb redid the calling of the 5' RACE reads with MiXCR, one entry per CDR3 protein. The table records 450,000 or so distinct CDR3 sequences, 12% to 15% of them present only once. The same specimen was also included in a second study, on yellow fever vaccine responses in identical twins.

Sample: CD4+ T cells sorted from blood. This chain joins TRBV4-3 and TRBJ2-7; no clear D. This receptor was identified in a woman under 30 in good health. The CDR3 coding sequence is TGCGCCAGCAGCCAAAGCTCAGATACTTCCTACGAGCAGTACTTC. As protein: CASSQSSDTSYEQYF.